The T cell receptor beta chain under discussion was sequenced for a study of breast tumors, draining lymph nodes, adjacent tissues. General observations from the study: The lymph node origin of tumor T cells was framed as consistent with a hypothesis, not demonstrated. Tumor and nontumor repertoires were significantly more similar in luminal-like than in basal-like breast cancer. Tumor TCR diversity was below lymph nodes but above nontumor tissue. Findings are consistent with lymph node origin and intratumoral expansion of most tumor T cells.

Via MiXCR, TCRdb re-called the multiplex PCR reads, giving one row per CDR3 protein. Seen here are over 200,000 distinct CDR3 sequences, around 35% observed once, and the top ten hold about 3.9%. This clonotype was seen ten or more times. The antigen is not known. The CDR3 spans 14 residues. Losses at the gene ends were 5 bases for V and 5 bases for J; bases not matched to a gene: 5. Germline CDR1 SGHTA, CDR2 FQGNSA. Samples came from axillary lymph nodes draining the breast cancer. Sequenced: axillary lymph node tissue. The sequence derives from a female donor with breast cancer. Some clones in this sample may be carry-over from other donors' samples. V gene TRBV7-2 combines with J gene TRBJ2-1; 8 bases line up with TRBD2. CDR3 in DNA: TGTGCCAGCAGCCCCAGGACTAGCAACAATGAGCAGTTCTTC. Protein sequence: CASSPRTSNNEQFF.